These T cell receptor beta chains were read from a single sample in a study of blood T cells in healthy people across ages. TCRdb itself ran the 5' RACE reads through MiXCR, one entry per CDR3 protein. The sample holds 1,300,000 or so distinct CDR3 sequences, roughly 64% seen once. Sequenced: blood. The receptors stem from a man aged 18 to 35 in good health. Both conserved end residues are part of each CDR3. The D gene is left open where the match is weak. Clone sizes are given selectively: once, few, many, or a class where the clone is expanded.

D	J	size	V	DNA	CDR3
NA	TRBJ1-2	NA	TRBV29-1	TGCAGCGTTACCGGGGAGAGGGCGCCTAACTATGGCTACACCTTC	CSVTGERAPNYGYTF
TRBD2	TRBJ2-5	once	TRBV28	TGTGCCAGCAGTTCCCACCCGACTAGCGGGAGAGAAGAGACCCAGTACTTC	CASSSHPTSGREETQYF
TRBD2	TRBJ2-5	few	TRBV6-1	TGTGCCAGCAGTGAAGCGGGGGGGGGAGGACTGTTGGAGACCCAGTACTTC	CASSEAGGGGLLETQYF
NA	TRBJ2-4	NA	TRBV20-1	TGCAGTGCTAGAGAGGGGGGGGCCAGGAACATTCAGTACTTC	CSAREGGARNIQYF
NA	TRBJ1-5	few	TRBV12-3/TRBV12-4	TGTGCCAGCAGTTTAAGTCAGGGAGGCAATCAGCCCCAGCATTTT	CASSLSQGGNQPQHF
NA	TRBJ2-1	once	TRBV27	TGTGCCAGCAAAGAGGGCGGTCGTGAGCAGTTCTTC	CASKEGGREQFF
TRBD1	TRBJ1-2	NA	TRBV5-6	TGTGCCGGCAGCTTGTGGTCGGGACAGGGGGCATCCTATGGCTACACCTTC	CAGSLWSGQGASYGYTF
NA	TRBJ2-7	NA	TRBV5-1	TGCGCCAGCAGCTTGGTGCTGGGAAAGAACTACGAGCAGTACTTC	CASSLVLGKNYEQYF
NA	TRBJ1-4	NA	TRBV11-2	TGTGCCAGCAGCCCAATAAGGAAAGTCGGTGAAAAACTGTTTTTT	CASSPIRKVGEKLFF
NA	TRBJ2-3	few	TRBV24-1	TGTGCCACCAGTGAGGACCAGGAGGGCACAGATACGCAGTATTTT	CATSEDQEGTDTQYF
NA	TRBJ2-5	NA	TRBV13	TGTGCCAGCAGCCCTACGGACAGAGCAGAGACCCAGTACTTC	CASSPTDRAETQYF
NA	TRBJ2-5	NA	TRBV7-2	TGTGCCAGCAGCTTCCAGGACTCACAAGAGACCCAGTACTTC	CASSFQDSQETQYF
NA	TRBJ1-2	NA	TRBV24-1	TGTGCCACCAGTGATAAACTAGGAGGCTACACCTTC	CATSDKLGGYTF
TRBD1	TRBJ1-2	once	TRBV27	TGTGCCAGCAGTGACTCACCGGGACAGGGTATTCCGGGCTACACCTTC	CASSDSPGQGIPGYTF
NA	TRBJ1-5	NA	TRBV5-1	TGCGCCAGCAGCTTGACAGGTTTCGACAATCAGCCCCAGCATTTT	CASSLTGFDNQPQHF
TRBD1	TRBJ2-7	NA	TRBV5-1	TGCGCCAGCAGCTTGGACAGGGGGGAATTCGAGCAGTACTTC	CASSLDRGEFEQYF
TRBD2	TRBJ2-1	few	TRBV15	TGTGCCACCAGCAGAGGAGCGGGGAGCTCCTACAATGAGCAGTTCTTC	CATSRGAGSSYNEQFF
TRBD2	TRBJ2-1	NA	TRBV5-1	TGCGCCAGCAGCCGGTTCGGGACTAGTCTCTACAATGAGCAGTTCTTC	CASSRFGTSLYNEQFF
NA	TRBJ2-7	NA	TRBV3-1	TGTGCCAGCAGCCTCATAAATGGCGAGCAGTACTTC	CASSLINGEQYF
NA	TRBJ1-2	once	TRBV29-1	TGCAGCGTTGAAGTGGGACTGACAGGTCGTGAAAACTATGGCTACACCTTC	CSVEVGLTGRENYGYTF
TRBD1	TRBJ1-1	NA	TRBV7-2	TGTGCCAGCAGCTTGGTGCCAGGGGGGTTCAATACTGAAGCTTTCTTT	CASSLVPGGFNTEAFF
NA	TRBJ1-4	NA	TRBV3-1	TGTGCCAGCAGCCGATCGGACGGAAAGGAAAAGGAAAAACTGTTTTTT	CASSRSDGKEKEKLFF
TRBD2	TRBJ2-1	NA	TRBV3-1	TGTGCCAGCAGCCCCCTTAGCGGGCCCTCCTACAATGAGCAGTTCTTC	CASSPLSGPSYNEQFF
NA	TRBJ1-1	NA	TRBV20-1	TGCAGTGCTAGTGTTACCTGGAACACTGAAGCTTTCTTT	CSASVTWNTEAFF
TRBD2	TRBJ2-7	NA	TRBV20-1	TGCAGTGCTAATCCCGGGGGGTTGTACGAGCAGTACTTC	CSANPGGLYEQYF
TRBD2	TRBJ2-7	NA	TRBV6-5	TGTGCCGTCGGTAGCGGGAGGTCCTACGAGCAGTACTTC	CAVGSGRSYEQYF
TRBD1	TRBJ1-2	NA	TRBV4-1	TGCGCCAGCAGCCTCGGACAGGGCCTCTACACCTTC	CASSLGQGLYTF
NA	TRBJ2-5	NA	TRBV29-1	TGCAGCGTTGTGGGAATTAAAGAGACCCAGTACTTC	CSVVGIKETQYF
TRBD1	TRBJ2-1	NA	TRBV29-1	TGCAGCGTAATGACAGGGGGCAATGAGCAGTTCTTC	CSVMTGGNEQFF
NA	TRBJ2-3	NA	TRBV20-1	TGCAGTGCTAGAGATCCAGCGGGCTACACAGATACGCAGTATTTT	CSARDPAGYTDTQYF
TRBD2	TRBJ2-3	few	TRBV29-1	TGCAGCGTTGAAGATATACTAGCGGGGCCTAGCACAGATACGCAGTATTTT	CSVEDILAGPSTDTQYF
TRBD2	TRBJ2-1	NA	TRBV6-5	TGTGCCAGCAGCCGCAGACTAGCGGCTGAGCAGTTCTTC	CASSRRLAAEQFF
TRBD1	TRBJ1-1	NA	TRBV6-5	TGTGCCAGCAGTTACCGGGACAGGGGGCTCCTTAGGGCTGAAGCTTTCTTT	CASSYRDRGLLRAEAFF
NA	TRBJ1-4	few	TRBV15	TGTGCCTCGTCACAGGCAACTAATGAAAAACTGTTTTTT	CASSQATNEKLFF
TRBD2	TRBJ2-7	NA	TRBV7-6	TGTGCCAGCAGCTTAATTGGTGGGACTAGGGGATACGAGCAGTACTTC	CASSLIGGTRGYEQYF
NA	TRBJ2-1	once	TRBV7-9	TGTGCCAGCAGTTCGCCCAAGGGGACTGGTAGCTCCTACAATGAGCAGTTCTTC	CASSSPKGTGSSYNEQFF
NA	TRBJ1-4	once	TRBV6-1	TGTGCCAGCACCAGGGGTCCGGACGAGGGAGCTAATGAAAAACTGTTTTTT	CASTRGPDEGANEKLFF
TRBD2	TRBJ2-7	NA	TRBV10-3	TGTGCCATCAGTGAAAATGCTAGCGGTGAGCAGTACTTC	CAISENASGEQYF